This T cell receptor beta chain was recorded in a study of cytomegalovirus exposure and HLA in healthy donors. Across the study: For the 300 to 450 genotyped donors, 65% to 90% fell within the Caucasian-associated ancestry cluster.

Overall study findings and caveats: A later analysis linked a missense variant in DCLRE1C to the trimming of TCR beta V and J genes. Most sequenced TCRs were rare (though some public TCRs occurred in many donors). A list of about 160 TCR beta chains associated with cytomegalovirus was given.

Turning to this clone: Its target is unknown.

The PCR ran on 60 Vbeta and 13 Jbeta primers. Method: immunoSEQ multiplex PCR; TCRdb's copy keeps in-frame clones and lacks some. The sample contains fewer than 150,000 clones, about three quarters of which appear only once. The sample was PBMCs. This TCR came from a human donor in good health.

CDR3 coding DNA: TGTGCCAGCAGCTCCCTCCGGGACAGCTATGGCTACACCTTC. It specifies CASSSLRDSYGYTF. V usage is TRBV5-4 and J usage is TRBJ1-2; TRBD1 matches at 7 bases. The germline CDR1 and CDR2 sequences are SGHNT and YYREEE (reference sequence). The CDR3 has 14 amino acids. Germline trimming cut 3 bases from V and 4 bases from J; bases unmatched to any gene: 6.